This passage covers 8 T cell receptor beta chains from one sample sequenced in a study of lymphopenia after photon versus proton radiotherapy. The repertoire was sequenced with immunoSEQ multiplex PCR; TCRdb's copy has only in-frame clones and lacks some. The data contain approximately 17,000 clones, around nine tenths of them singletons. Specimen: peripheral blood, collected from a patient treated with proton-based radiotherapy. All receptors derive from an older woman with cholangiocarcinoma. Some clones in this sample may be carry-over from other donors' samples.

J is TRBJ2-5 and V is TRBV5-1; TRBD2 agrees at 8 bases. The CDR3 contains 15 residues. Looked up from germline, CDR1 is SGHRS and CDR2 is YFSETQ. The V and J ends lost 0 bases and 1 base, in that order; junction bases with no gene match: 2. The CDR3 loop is CASSLVRGAQETQYF. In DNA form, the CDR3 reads TGCGCCAGCAGCTTGGTGCGGGGGGCCCAAGAGACCCAGTACTTC.

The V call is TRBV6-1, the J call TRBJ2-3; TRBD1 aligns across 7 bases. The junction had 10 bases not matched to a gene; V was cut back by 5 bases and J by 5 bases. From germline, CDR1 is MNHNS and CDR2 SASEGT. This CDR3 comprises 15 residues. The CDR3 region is CASSPRQGVEDTQYF. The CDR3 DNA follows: TGTGCCAGCAGTCCACGACAGGGCGTGGAAGATACGCAGTATTTT.

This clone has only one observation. The CDR3: CAISAAAGGQETQYF. CDR3 bases: TGTGCCATCAGTGCGGCAGCGGGGGGGCAGGAGACCCAGTACTTC. V is TRBV10-3 and J is TRBJ2-5; 10 bases are a match to TRBD2. CDR1 and CDR2 from the germline V gene are ENHRY and SYGVKD. After removal of 4 bases from V and 5 bases from J, the junction contained 7 bases not matched to a gene. The CDR3 runs 15 residues.

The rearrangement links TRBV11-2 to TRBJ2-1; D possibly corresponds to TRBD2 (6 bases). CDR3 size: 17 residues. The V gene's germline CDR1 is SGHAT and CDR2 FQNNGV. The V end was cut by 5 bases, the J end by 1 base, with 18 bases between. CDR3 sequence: CASSPKRTGVSYNEQFF. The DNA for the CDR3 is TGTGCCAGCAGCCCGAAAAGGACGGGAGTTTCCTACAATGAGCAGTTCTTC.

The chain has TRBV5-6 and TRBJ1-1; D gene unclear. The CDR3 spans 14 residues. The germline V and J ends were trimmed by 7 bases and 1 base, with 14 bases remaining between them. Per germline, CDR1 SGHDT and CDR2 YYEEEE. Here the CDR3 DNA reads TGTGCCAGCGGCAAAAGGGCGGGGAACACTGAAGCTTTCTTT. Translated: CASGKRAGNTEAFF. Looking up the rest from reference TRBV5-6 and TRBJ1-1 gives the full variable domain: DAGVTQSPTHLIKTRGQQVTLRCSPKSGHDTVSWYQQALGQGPQFIFQYYEEEERQRGNFPDRFSGHQFPNYSSELNVNALLLGDSALYLCASGKRAGNTEAFFGQGTRLTVV.

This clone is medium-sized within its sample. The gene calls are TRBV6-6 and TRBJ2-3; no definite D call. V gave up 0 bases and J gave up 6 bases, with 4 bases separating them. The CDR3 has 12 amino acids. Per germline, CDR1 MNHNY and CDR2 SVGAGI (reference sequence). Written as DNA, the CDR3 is TGTGCCAGCAGTTACTCGAGGGATACGCAGTATTTT. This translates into CASSYSRDTQYF.

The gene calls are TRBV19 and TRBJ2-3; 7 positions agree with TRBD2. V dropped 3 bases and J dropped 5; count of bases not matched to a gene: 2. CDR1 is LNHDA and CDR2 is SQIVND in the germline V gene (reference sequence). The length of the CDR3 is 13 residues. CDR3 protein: CASSMVAGDTQYF. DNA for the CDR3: TGTGCCAGTAGTATGGTAGCGGGAGATACGCAGTATTTT.

CDR3 sequence (DNA): TGTGCCAGCAGTTACTCAGACAGGGTGGGTGGCTACACCTTC. It codes for CASSYSDRVGGYTF. The chain combines TRBV6-5 with TRBJ1-2, with 7 bases lining up with TRBD1. The CDR3 extends over 14 amino acids. The junction had 5 bases not matched to a gene; V was cut back by 0 bases and J by 7 bases. The V gene's germline CDR1 is MNHEY and CDR2 SVGAGI.